A selection of T cell receptor beta chains follows, all from one sample in a study of Ad26.COV2.S vaccination and SARS-CoV-2 variants. TCRdb's table, derived via immunoSEQ multiplex PCR, lists solely in-frame clones and lacks some. Here the sample spans approximately 460,000 clones, roughly 87% being singletons. The source material was peripheral blood, sampled in a trial of Ad26.COV2.S vaccine versus placebo. These receptors all stem from a person aged 18-65 years who received the Ad26.COV2.S COVID-19 vaccine or a placebo. Both conserved end residues are part of each CDR3. D genes are given only for firm matches. Size values are once, few and many counts, or a class for expanded clones, and some rows have none.

clone_size,d_call,cdr3_length,j_call,v_call,cdr3_nt,cdr3_aa
NA,TRBD1,15,TRBJ2-6,TRBV19,TGTGCCAGTAGTAAGACAGGGGCTGGGGCCAACGTCCTGACTTTC,CASSKTGAGANVLTF
once,TRBD1,14,TRBJ1-1,TRBV19,TGTGCCAGTAGTACCGGGACAGGGCCTTATGAAGCTTTCTTT,CASSTGTGPYEAFF
many,NA,14,TRBJ2-7,TRBV18,TGTGCCAGCTCACCACCGATTTCAGGCTACGAGCAGTACTTC,CASSPPISGYEQYF
NA,NA,13,TRBJ1-1,TRBV19,TGTGCCAGTAGTATAACGGGGGACACTGAAGCTTTCTTT,CASSITGDTEAFF
NA,NA,14,TRBJ2-7,TRBV27,TGTGCCAGCAGTCCGACTAGTATTGCCTACGAGCAGTACTTC,CASSPTSIAYEQYF
NA,NA,12,TRBJ2-1,TRBV10-3,TGTGCCATCGGGGCCGAATACAATGAGCAGTTCTTC,CAIGAEYNEQFF
NA,NA,13,TRBJ1-5,TRBV19,TGTGCCAGTAGTATTCCTCCAGGTAGAGCCCAGCATTTT,CASSIPPGRAQHF
NA,NA,13,TRBJ1-2,TRBV27,TGTGCCAGCAGTCGGAGTAGGGACTATGGCTACACCTTC,CASSRSRDYGYTF
NA,NA,17,TRBJ1-2,TRBV11-2,TGTGCCAGCAGCCGGCGGGGACGCCCAAGGGTCTTCTATGGCTACACCTTC,CASSRRGRPRVFYGYTF
once,TRBD2,15,TRBJ2-7,TRBV7-8,TGTGCCAGCAGCTTAGAAACTAGCGGAACCTACGAGCAGTACTTC,CASSLETSGTYEQYF
NA,NA,15,TRBJ1-2,TRBV5-1,TGCGCCAGCAGCTTGGGTACGGGGGACTCCTATGGCTACACCTTC,CASSLGTGDSYGYTF
NA,NA,16,TRBJ2-1,TRBV7-8,TGTGCCAGCAGCATCCCCGGGTCACAAGTCTACAATGAGCAGTTCTTC,CASSIPGSQVYNEQFF
NA,NA,13,TRBJ1-1,TRBV7-9,TGTGCCAGCAGCTTAGCCCCGGCGACTGAAGCTTTCTTT,CASSLAPATEAFF
NA,NA,13,TRBJ2-5,TRBV2,TGTGCCAGCAGTGCCCAGGTTAGAGAGACCCAGTACTTC,CASSAQVRETQYF
NA,TRBD1,16,TRBJ2-7,TRBV6-5,TGTGCCAGCAGTTACTCGGGGACAGTGAGGACCTACGAGCAGTACTTC,CASSYSGTVRTYEQYF
NA,NA,16,TRBJ1-2,TRBV19,TGTGCCAGTAGTATATCGGGTTACCCAGCTAACTATGGCTACACCTTC,CASSISGYPANYGYTF
NA,NA,16,TRBJ2-2,TRBV24-1,TGTGCCACCAGTGATGTGAGGGGTATCGGCACCGGGGAGCTGTTTTTT,CATSDVRGIGTGELFF
few,NA,14,TRBJ1-3,TRBV2,TGTGCCAGCAGTGAAAATTACTCTGGAAACACCATATATTTT,CASSENYSGNTIYF
NA,TRBD2,14,TRBJ2-7,TRBV28,TGTGCCAGCAGTTTAGCTAGCGGCCTCTACGAGCAGTACTTC,CASSLASGLYEQYF
NA,NA,11,TRBJ2-7,TRBV30,TGTGCCTGCGGAGGGCCCTACGAGCAGTACTTC,CACGGPYEQYF
NA,NA,11,TRBJ2-7,TRBV2,TGTGCCAGCAGTGAATGGTTCGAGCAGTACTTC,CASSEWFEQYF
NA,NA,14,TRBJ2-7,TRBV6-5,TGTGCCAGCAGCCCCAGGGGAGGGCGCTACGAGCAGTACTTC,CASSPRGGRYEQYF
NA,TRBD1,15,TRBJ1-1,TRBV27,TGTGCCAGCAGTTCAGGACAGGGCCGACACACTGAAGCTTTCTTT,CASSSGQGRHTEAFF
NA,TRBD1,15,TRBJ1-2,TRBV6-1,TGTGCCAGCAGTGAACCAGGACAGGGCAGGTGGGGCTACACCTTC,CASSEPGQGRWGYTF
NA,NA,15,TRBJ2-1,TRBV2,TGTGCCAGCAGTGAGTTCGCCGGGAACTACAATGAGCAGTTCTTC,CASSEFAGNYNEQFF
few,NA,15,TRBJ1-5,TRBV5-5,TGTGCCAGCAGCTTGGAGGGGCGTGGCAATCAGCCCCAGCATTTT,CASSLEGRGNQPQHF
NA,TRBD2,14,TRBJ2-5,TRBV11-2,TGTGCCAGCAGCAGAGGACTAGCCCAAGAGACCCAGTACTTC,CASSRGLAQETQYF
NA,NA,14,TRBJ1-1,TRBV5-1,TGCGCCAGCAGCCTCACCGGGACCAACACTGAAGCTTTCTTT,CASSLTGTNTEAFF
NA,NA,14,TRBJ2-5,TRBV7-8,TGTGCCAGCAGCTTCCCTCCGTCCCGAGAGACCCAGTACTTC,CASSFPPSRETQYF